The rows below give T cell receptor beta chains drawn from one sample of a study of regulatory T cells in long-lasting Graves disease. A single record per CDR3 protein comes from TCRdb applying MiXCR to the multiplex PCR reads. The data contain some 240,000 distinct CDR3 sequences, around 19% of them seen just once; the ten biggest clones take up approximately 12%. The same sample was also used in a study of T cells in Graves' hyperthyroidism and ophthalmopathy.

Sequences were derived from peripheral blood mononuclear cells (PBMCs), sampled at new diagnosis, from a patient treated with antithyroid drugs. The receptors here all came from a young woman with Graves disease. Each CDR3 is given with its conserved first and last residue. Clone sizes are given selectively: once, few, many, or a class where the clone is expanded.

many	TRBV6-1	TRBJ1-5	CASATDSNQPQHF
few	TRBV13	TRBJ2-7	CASSSIQGGRGQYF
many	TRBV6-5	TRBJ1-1	CASSYEAPGGNTEAFF
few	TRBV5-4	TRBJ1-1	CASSLAWNTEAFF
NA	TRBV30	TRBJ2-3	CAWSVSDTQYF
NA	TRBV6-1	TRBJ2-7	CASSRGRGRGEQYF
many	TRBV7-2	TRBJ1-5	CASSSTGAYQPQHF
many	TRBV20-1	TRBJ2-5	CSARRQETQYF
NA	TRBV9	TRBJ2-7	CASSVASGVSYEQYF
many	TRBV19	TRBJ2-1	CASSPGQNSYNEQFF
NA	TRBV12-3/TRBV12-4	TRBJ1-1	CASSSRATVLNTEAFF
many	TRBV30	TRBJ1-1	CAWSVRQNTEAFF
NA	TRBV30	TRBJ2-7	CAWRGDSYEQYF
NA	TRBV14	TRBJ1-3	CASSQESGGYSGNTIYF
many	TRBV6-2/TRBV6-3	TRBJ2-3	CASSRRTSGGTDTQYF
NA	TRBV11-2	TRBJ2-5	CASSLGPSGRPETQYF
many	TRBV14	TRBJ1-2	CASRQSRGSNYGYTF
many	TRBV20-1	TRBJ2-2	CSAALGFGLGGELFF
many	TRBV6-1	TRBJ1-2	CASSHAGTTYGYTF
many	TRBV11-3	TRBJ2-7	CASSFRDGSYEQYF
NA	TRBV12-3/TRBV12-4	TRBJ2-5	CASSSGSRGETQYF
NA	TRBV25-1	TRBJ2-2	CASSWRAGLANTGELFF
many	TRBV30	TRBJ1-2	CAWSLNSGVPGYTF
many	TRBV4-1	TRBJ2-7	CASSQENPSLDEQYF
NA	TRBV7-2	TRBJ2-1	CASSSPTSGDRSYNEQFF
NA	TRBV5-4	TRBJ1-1	CASSQSSSPNTEAFF
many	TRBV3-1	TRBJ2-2	CASSQARVAGDGELFF
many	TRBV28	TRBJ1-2	CASNVDRVYGYTF
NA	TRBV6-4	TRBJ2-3	CASSDGTGGTDTQYF
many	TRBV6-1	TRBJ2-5	CASRLAGGQETQYF
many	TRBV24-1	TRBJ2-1	CATGPGTSGYNEQFF
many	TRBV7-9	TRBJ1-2	CARGRGAEGYGYTF
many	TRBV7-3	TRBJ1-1	CASSPDRGFEAFF
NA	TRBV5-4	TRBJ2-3	CASSSGLAGVADTQYF
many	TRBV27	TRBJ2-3	CASSTGQGMPDTQYF
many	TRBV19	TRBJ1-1	CASSIDRVTEAFF
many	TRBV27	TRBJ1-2	CASSLSAALGHGRGYTF
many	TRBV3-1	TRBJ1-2	CASSQGQGGYTF
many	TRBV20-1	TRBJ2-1	CSALSRVTYNEQFF
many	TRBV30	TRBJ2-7	CALDSAFTNYEQYF